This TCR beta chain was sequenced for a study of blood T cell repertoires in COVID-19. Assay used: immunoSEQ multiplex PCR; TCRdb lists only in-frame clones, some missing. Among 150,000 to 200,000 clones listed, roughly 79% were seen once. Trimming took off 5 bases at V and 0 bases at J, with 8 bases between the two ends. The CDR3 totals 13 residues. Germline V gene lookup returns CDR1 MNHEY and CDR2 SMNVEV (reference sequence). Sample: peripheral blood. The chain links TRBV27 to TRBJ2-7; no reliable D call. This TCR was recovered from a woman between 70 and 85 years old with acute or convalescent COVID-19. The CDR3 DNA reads TGTGCCAGCAGTCCCCCCAACTCCTACGAGCAGTACTTC. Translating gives CASSPPNSYEQYF.